The 31 T cell receptor beta chains below were found in one sample sequenced in a study of blood T cells in healthy people across ages. The second PCR ran roughly 7 to 11 cycles with a sample-barcoded 5' primer and J-beta primers. From the 5' RACE reads, TCRdb called clonotypes with MiXCR, one entry per CDR3 protein. The sample has 1.8 million or so distinct CDR3 sequences, roughly two fifths seen once. The sequenced sample was blood. The origin of the receptors is a human donor in good health.

The chain carries TRBV19 and TRBJ2-6; perhaps TRBD1 as D (6 bases). The CDR3 runs 15 residues. Per germline, CDR1 LNHDA and CDR2 SQIVND (reference sequence). V dropped 7 bases and J dropped 0 bases, with 10 bases sitting between them. The CDR3 protein is CASTPGASGANVLTF. Here the CDR3 DNA reads TGTGCCAGTACCCCAGGGGCCTCTGGGGCCAACGTCCTGACTTTC.

This clonotype was seen more than once but under ten times. The DNA of the CDR3 is TGTGCCAGCAGCTTAGTTTCAGGGCCCAGCTCCTATAATTCACCCCTCCACTTT. This gives the protein CASSLVSGPSSYNSPLHF. This chain uses TRBV7-2 with TRBJ1-6; possibly TRBD1 for D (5 bases). V lost 1 base and J 0 bases, leaving 13 bases between the germline ends. This CDR3 region has 18 residues. The germline CDR1 and CDR2 sequences are SGHTA and FQGNSA.

The genes are TRBV5-1 and TRBJ1-6, with unresolved D. V lost 4 bases to trimming and J lost 9 bases, with 14 bases between them. The CDR3 runs 14 residues. Germline loops: CDR1 SGHRS, CDR2 YFSETQ. CDR3 protein: CASSPREGGSPLHF. The CDR3 DNA follows: TGCGCCAGCAGCCCCCGAGAGGGAGGTTCACCCCTCCACTTT.

The chain is built from TRBV6-6 and TRBJ1-2, with 8 bases matching TRBD1. Germline V gene data show CDR1 as MNHNY and CDR2 as SVGAGI (reference sequence). The CDR3 length is 13 residues. Trimming removed 5 bases from V and 8 bases from J; junction bases left unmatched: 7. The CDR3 DNA reads as TGTGCCAGCAGTACCGGGACAGGCCGAGGCTACACCTTC. Translated: CASSTGTGRGYTF.

V gene TRBV20-1 combines with J gene TRBJ2-1; 10 positions match TRBD1. There are 12 residues in the CDR3. Germline V lookup: CDR1 DFQATT, CDR2 SNEGSKA (reference sequence). J lost 8 bases, V lost 5 bases, and 3 bases had no gene match. The CDR3 loop reads CSAGGQGDEQFF. The CDR3 DNA reads TGCAGTGCTGGCGGACAGGGGGATGAGCAGTTCTTC.

The V call is TRBV6-5, the J call TRBJ1-4; D is possibly TRBD1 (6 bases). CDR1 MNHEY and CDR2 SVGAGI come from the germline V gene. V was pared by 2 bases and J by 6 bases, with 16 bases between. The CDR3 extends over 16 amino acids. CDR3 in amino acids: CASSYMWGARDEKLFF. The CDR3 DNA is TGTGCCAGCAGTTACATGTGGGGGGCGCGGGATGAAAAACTGTTTTTT.

A remark on this clonotype: One junction end does not reproduce the germline sequence, and a read error may be involved. This chain joins TRBV29-1 and TRBJ2-6, with D perhaps matching TRBD2 (7 bases). This CDR3 contains 14 residues. Germline V gene sequence: CDR1 SQVTM, CDR2 ANQGSEA. The CDR3, as DNA: TGCAGCGTTTCGGGGGGCTCTGGGGCCAACGTCCGGACTTTC. Its translation: CSVSGGSGANVRTF.

The gene calls are TRBV20-1 and TRBJ1-2, with D hard to call. Germline V CDR1 and CDR2: DFQATT, SNEGSKA (reference sequence). V was pared by 3 bases and J by 4 bases, with 9 bases between. This CDR3 has 12 residues. This CDR3 is CSASADRYGYTF. CDR3 DNA: TGCAGTGCTAGTGCTGACCGCTATGGCTACACCTTC.

V is TRBV27 and J is TRBJ2-1; TRBD1 matches at 7 bases. The CDR3 contains 16 residues. Looked up from germline, CDR1 is MNHEY and CDR2 is SMNVEV (reference sequence). Trimming at V came to 2 bases and at J to 9 bases, leaving 13 bases not matched to a gene. The CDR3 DNA follows: TGTGCCAGCAGTTTAAGAGGGGACAGCTACTACCCTGAGCAGTTCTTC. It codes for CASSLRGDSYYPEQFF.

This clonotype was seen just once. The J gene is TRBJ2-3, the V gene TRBV7-3; TRBD2 matches 15 bases. The germline V gene encodes CDR1 SGHTA and CDR2 FQGTGA. V shed 1 base and J 2 bases; nucleotides not matched to a gene: 10. The CDR3 has 20 residues. The CDR3 loop is CASSLRGWTSGGADTDTQYF. Written as DNA, the CDR3 is TGTGCCAGCAGCTTAAGAGGGTGGACTAGCGGGGGGGCGGACACAGATACGCAGTATTTT.

This clonotype occurred a few times. V and J are TRBV11-2 and TRBJ2-5; 7 bases match TRBD2. This CDR3 contains 17 residues. V was pared by 3 bases and J by 1 base, with 11 bases of the junction left unmatched. Germline V lookup: CDR1 SGHAT, CDR2 FQNNGV. The DNA for the CDR3 is TGTGCCAGCAGCTTCTTTCGGGGGGACCCCTTCCAAGAGACCCAGTACTTC. Its protein product is CASSFFRGDPFQETQYF.

The chain uses TRBV28 and TRBJ2-7; 7 bases agree with TRBD1. The CDR3 covers 15 residues. Germline CDR1 is MDHEN and CDR2 is SYDVKM. The V and J ends lost 7 bases and 2 bases, in that order; junction bases with no gene match: 11. The CDR3 spells CASKVSEGQTYEQYF. CDR3 nucleotide sequence: TGTGCCAGCAAGGTCTCCGAGGGACAGACCTACGAGCAGTACTTC.

The chain employs TRBV12-3 or TRBV12-4 and TRBJ2-3; weak D call: TRBD2 (5 bases). V lost 4 bases, J lost 8 bases, and 10 bases lay in between. This CDR3 spans 12 amino acids. The CDR3 DNA is TGTGCCAGCAGTTGGACTGGTATTACGCAGTATTTT. As protein: CASSWTGITQYF.

The chain uses TRBV5-5 and TRBJ2-5; possibly TRBD2 for D (5 bases). V lost 1 base, J lost 4 bases, and 14 bases lay in between. This CDR3 spans 15 amino acids. The germline V gene has CDR1 SGHKS and CDR2 YYEKEE (reference sequence). CDR3 in amino acids: CASSLLGGLGETQYF. For the CDR3, the DNA is TGTGCCAGCAGCTTGCTAGGCGGGTTGGGAGAGACCCAGTACTTC.

This clonotype was seen only a few times. The rearrangement uses TRBV18 and TRBJ2-6, with D uncertain. Germline CDR1 reads KGHSH; CDR2 reads LQKENI. With 0 bases removed from V and 1 base from J, the gap between germline ends came to 4 bases. This CDR3 spans 15 amino acids. This CDR3 is CASSPPQSGANVLTF. CDR3 DNA sequence: TGTGCCAGCTCACCACCCCAGTCTGGGGCCAACGTCCTGACTTTC. Looking up the rest from reference TRBV18 and TRBJ2-6 gives the full variable domain: NAGVMQNPRHLVRRRGQEARLRCSPMKGHSHVYWYRQLPEEGLKFMVYLQKENIIDESGMPKERFSAEFPKEGPSILRIQQVVRGDSAAYFCASSPPQSGANVLTFGAGSRLTVL.

The chain carries TRBV7-9 and TRBJ2-4; no clear D gene. The V gene lost 5 bases and the J gene lost 8 bases, with 22 bases spanning the gap. CDR1 is SEHNR, CDR2 FQNEAQ, per germline (reference sequence). CDR3 length equals 16 residues. CDR3 protein: CASSPQAPGGVYIQYF. Written as DNA, the CDR3 is TGTGCCAGCAGCCCGCAGGCCCCCGGTGGAGTTTACATTCAGTACTTC.

The rearrangement links TRBV12-3 or TRBV12-4 to TRBJ2-1, with TRBD2 matching over 7 bases. CDR3 length: 17 residues. V trimming: 2 bases; J trimming: 8 bases; junction bases outside the gene matches: 15. In DNA, the CDR3 is TGTGCCAGCAGTTTACGGGGACTCTTTAGGGCGGGGGATGAGCAGTTCTTC. This sequence encodes CASSLRGLFRAGDEQFF.

The J gene is TRBJ2-1, the V gene TRBV7-3; 7 bases line up with TRBD1. Germline trimming cut 4 bases from V and 3 bases from J; bases unmatched to any gene: 9. This CDR3 spans 16 amino acids. The germline V gene has CDR1 SGHTA and CDR2 FQGTGA. This chain's CDR3 is CASSSHGTVIYNEQFF. In DNA form, the CDR3 reads TGTGCCAGCAGCTCTCACGGGACAGTAATCTACAATGAGCAGTTCTTC.

In this sample, this clonotype turned up a few times. This sequence joins TRBV5-6 and TRBJ2-1; D possibly matches TRBD1 or TRBD2 (5 bases each). V lost 3 bases and J lost 7, with 14 bases in between. Germline lookup yields CDR1 SGHDT and CDR2 YYEEEE. CDR3 length equals 14 residues. The chain's CDR3 is CASSSPGPLNEQFF. Written as DNA, the CDR3 is TGTGCCAGCAGCTCCCCGGGACCGCTTAATGAGCAGTTCTTC.

This clonotype was detected once. The chain recombines TRBV7-2 with TRBJ2-1, with D perhaps matching TRBD1 (6 bases). This CDR3 has 17 amino acids. CDR1 is SGHTA, CDR2 FQGNSA, per germline. The V and J ends lost 5 bases and 5 bases respectively, with 22 bases between them. The CDR3 nucleotides are TGTGCCAGCAGCACACAATACAGGGTTGCGGGTCACAATGAGCAGTTCTTC. It translates to CASSTQYRVAGHNEQFF.

This clonotype showed up just a few times. The chain is built from TRBV20-1 and TRBJ1-1; D call uncertain. V lost 5 bases, J lost 1 base, and 2 bases lay in between. The CDR3 is 10 amino acids. Germline V gene lookup returns CDR1 DFQATT and CDR2 SNEGSKA (reference sequence). CDR3 nucleotide sequence: TGCAGTGCTTCGAACACTGAAGCTTTCTTT. Encoded protein: CSASNTEAFF.

Only a few counts were recorded for this clonotype. The chain employs TRBV5-1 and TRBJ1-1; D might be TRBD1 (5 bases). Germline V CDR1 and CDR2: SGHRS, YFSETQ. Trimming left V 0 bases short and J 0 bases short, with 9 bases between. The CDR3 is 15 residues long. This CDR3 is CASSLDVRVNTEAFF. The CDR3 bases are TGCGCCAGCAGCTTGGATGTCAGGGTGAACACTGAAGCTTTCTTT.

There are a few counts of this clonotype. The rearrangement links TRBV5-1 to TRBJ2-7; TRBD1 matches 9 bases. The germline V gene encodes CDR1 SGHRS and CDR2 YFSETQ. Trimming removed 4 bases from V and 3 bases from J; junction bases left unmatched: 8. The CDR3 runs 15 residues. The CDR3 here is CASSPGQGIYYEQYF. The CDR3 DNA reads as TGCGCCAGCAGCCCCGGACAGGGGATCTACTACGAGCAGTACTTC.

J is TRBJ2-1 and V is TRBV20-1; perhaps TRBD1 as D (6 bases). The CDR3 sequence is 15 residues long. Germline V gene data show CDR1 as DFQATT and CDR2 as SNEGSKA (reference sequence). Trimming left V 3 bases short and J 2 bases short, with 14 bases between. Here the CDR3 DNA reads TGCAGTGCTAGCGAAGGCGGACAGCCCTACAATGAGCAGTTCTTC. It encodes CSASEGGQPYNEQFF.

The rearrangement links TRBV2 to TRBJ1-1; D remains ambiguous. In germline, CDR1 is SNHLY, CDR2 FYNNEI. The V gene lost 3 bases and the J gene lost 1 base, with 6 bases spanning the gap. The CDR3 runs to 13 residues. The CDR3 nucleotides read TGTGCCAGCAGTGATGGGCAGAACACTGAAGCTTTCTTT. Translating it yields CASSDGQNTEAFF.

This clonotype was observed a handful of times. This chain links TRBV6-5 with TRBJ1-2, with D perhaps matching TRBD1 (5 bases). The CDR3 sequence is 14 residues long. Trimming shortened V by 5 bases and J by 4 bases, and 14 bases separated the two germline ends. The germline gives CDR1 MNHEY, CDR2 SVGAGI. This CDR3 reads CASSPGVTSYGYTF. As DNA, the CDR3 is TGTGCCAGCAGTCCGGGGGTCACCAGCTATGGCTACACCTTC.

This clonotype was seen a few times. This chain's CDR3 is CAISETGDEKLFF. The CDR3 DNA reads TGTGCCATCAGTGAGACAGGGGATGAAAAACTGTTTTTT. This chain uses TRBV10-3 with TRBJ1-4; 7 bases line up with TRBD1. CDR3 length: 13 residues. Germline CDR1 and CDR2: ENHRY and SYGVKD. The V segment lost 2 bases and the J segment 6 bases; nucleotides outside the gene matches: 0.

This clonotype was seen many times. The J gene is TRBJ2-5, the V gene TRBV24-1, with D possibly matching TRBD1 (6 bases). V shed 7 bases and J shed 5 bases, with 13 bases lying between them. The length of the CDR3 is 13 residues. CDR1 is KGHDR, CDR2 SFDVKD, per germline. CDR3 sequence (DNA): TGTGCCACCAGCCGGGGACACAGGGAGACCCAGTACTTC. Its protein product is CATSRGHRETQYF.

This clonotype was detected only a few times. The chain recombines TRBV7-3 with TRBJ2-1, with TRBD1 matching over 7 bases. V was clipped by 5 bases and J by 5 bases; unmatched bases: 9. Germline loops: CDR1 SGHTA, CDR2 FQGTGA. This CDR3 comprises 15 residues. CDR3 sequence reads: CASSLGQPKNNEQFF. The DNA for the CDR3 is TGTGCCAGCAGCCTGGGACAGCCCAAGAACAATGAGCAGTTCTTC.

CDR3: CASSPLGVAAGSYNEQFF. Here the CDR3 DNA reads TGCGCCAGCAGCCCATTGGGAGTTGCGGCCGGGTCCTACAATGAGCAGTTCTTC. The V and J genes are TRBV5-1 and TRBJ2-1; a possible D gene is TRBD2 (5 bases). The CDR3 loop spans 18 amino acids. From germline, CDR1 is SGHRS and CDR2 YFSETQ. Deletions cut 4 bases from V and 1 base from J, with 21 bases between.

CDR3 in amino acids: CAWTTGDTEAFF. For the CDR3, the DNA is TGTGCCTGGACGACAGGGGACACTGAAGCTTTCTTT. The rearrangement links TRBV30 to TRBJ1-1; TRBD1 matches 8 bases. Germline V CDR1 and CDR2: GTSNPN, SVGIG (reference sequence). CDR3 length: 12 residues. Losses at the gene ends were 4 bases for V and 3 bases for J; bases not matched to a gene: 1.